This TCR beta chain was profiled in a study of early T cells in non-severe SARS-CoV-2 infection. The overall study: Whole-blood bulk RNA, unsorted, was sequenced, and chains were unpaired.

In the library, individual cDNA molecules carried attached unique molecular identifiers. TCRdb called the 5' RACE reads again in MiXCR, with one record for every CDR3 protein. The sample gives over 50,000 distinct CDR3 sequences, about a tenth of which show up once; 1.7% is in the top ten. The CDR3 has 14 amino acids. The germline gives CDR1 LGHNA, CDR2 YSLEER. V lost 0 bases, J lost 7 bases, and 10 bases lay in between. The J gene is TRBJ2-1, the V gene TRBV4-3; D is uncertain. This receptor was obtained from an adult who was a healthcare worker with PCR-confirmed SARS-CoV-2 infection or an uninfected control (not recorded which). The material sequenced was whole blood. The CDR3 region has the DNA TGCGCCAGCAGCCAAGATATAGGCGTGAATGAGCAGTTCTTC. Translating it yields CASSQDIGVNEQFF.